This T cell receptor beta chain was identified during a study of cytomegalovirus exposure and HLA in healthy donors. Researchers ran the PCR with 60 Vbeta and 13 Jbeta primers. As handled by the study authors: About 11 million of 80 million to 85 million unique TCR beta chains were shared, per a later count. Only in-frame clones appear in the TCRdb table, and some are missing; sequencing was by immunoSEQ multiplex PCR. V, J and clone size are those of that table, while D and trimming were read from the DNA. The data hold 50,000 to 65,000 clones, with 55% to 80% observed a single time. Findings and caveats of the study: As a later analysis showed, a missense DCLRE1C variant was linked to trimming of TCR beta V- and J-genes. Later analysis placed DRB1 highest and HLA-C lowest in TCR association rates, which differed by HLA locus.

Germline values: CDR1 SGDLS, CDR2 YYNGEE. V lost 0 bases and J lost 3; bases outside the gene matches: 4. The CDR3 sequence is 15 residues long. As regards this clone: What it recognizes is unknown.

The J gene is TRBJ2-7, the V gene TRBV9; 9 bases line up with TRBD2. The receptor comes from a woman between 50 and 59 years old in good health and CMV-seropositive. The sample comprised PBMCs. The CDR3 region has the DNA TGTGCCAGCAGCGTAGCTAGCGGGGCAAACTACGAGCAGTACTTC. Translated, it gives CASSVASGANYEQYF.